This TCR beta chain is drawn from a study of blood T cell repertoires in COVID-19. The assay was immunoSEQ multiplex PCR, and TCRdb's table has in-frame clones only and misses some. This table holds 150,000 or so clones, more than 75% found once. Per the germline V gene, CDR1 is MNHEY and CDR2 is SVGAGI. This CDR3 contains 13 residues. V was pared by 2 bases and J by 5 bases, with 2 bases of the junction left unmatched. This clone was observed a few times. The chain recombines TRBV6-5 with TRBJ1-2; the match to TRBD1 covers 7 bases. The sample was peripheral blood. The origin of this receptor is a human donor with acute or convalescent COVID-19. The donor label of this sample is uncertain. The CDR3, as DNA: TGTGCCAGCAGTTACGACAGGGTTTATGGCTACACCTTC. It yields the protein CASSYDRVYGYTF.